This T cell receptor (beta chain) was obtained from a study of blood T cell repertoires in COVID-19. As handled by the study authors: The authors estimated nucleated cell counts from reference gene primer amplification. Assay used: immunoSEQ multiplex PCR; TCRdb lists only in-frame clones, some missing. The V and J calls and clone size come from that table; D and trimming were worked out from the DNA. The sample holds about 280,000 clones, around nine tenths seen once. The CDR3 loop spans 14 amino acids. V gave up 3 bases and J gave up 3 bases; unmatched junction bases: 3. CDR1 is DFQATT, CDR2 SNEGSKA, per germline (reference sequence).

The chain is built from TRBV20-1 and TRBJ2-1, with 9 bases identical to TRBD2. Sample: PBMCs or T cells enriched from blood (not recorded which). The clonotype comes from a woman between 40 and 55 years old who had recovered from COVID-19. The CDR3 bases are TGCAGTGCTAGTCGACTAGCGGACTACAATGAGCAGTTCTTC. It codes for CSASRLADYNEQFF.